One and the same sample provided the 29 T cell receptor beta chains below, sequenced in a study of T cells in Graves' hyperthyroidism and ophthalmopathy. Amplification targeted TCR beta CDR3 regions from RNA transcripts. A first-round RT-PCR of the TCR CDR3 used the HTBI primer set. MiXCR was run by TCRdb on the multiplex PCR reads, yielding one entry per CDR3 protein. This table holds approximately 330,000 distinct CDR3 sequences, around 20% found once. The sequencing sample was made of blood. The origin of the receptors is a woman between 50 and 59 years old with Graves' hyperthyroidism.

The chain has TRBV12-3 or TRBV12-4 and TRBJ2-7, with D perhaps TRBD2 (6 bases). V was shortened by 6 bases and J by 6 bases, with 15 bases between the two germline ends. The CDR3 runs to 13 residues. CDR3 nucleotide sequence: TGTGCCAGCAGCCAAAAAGTGGGGGGCGAGCAGTACTTC. This encodes CASSQKVGGEQYF.

There are many counts of this clonotype. The CDR3 spells CASSVQGQETQYF. DNA for the CDR3: TGTGCCAGCAGCGTTCAGGGACAAGAGACCCAGTACTTC. The J gene is TRBJ2-5, the V gene TRBV7-2; D is possibly TRBD1 (5 bases). Germline V gives CDR1 SGHTA, CDR2 FQGNSA. The CDR3 totals 13 residues. Between the trimmed V and J ends, which lost 5 bases and 2 bases, there was a span of 9 bases.

V gene TRBV3-1 combines with J gene TRBJ2-5; 8 nucleotides align to TRBD2. From germline, CDR1 is LGHDT and CDR2 YNNKEL (reference sequence). The CDR3 contains 14 residues. Losses at the gene ends were 7 bases for V and 5 bases for J; bases not matched to a gene: 9. Here the CDR3 DNA reads TGTGCCAGCACCGGAGCGGGAGCGGGGGAGACCCAGTACTTC. It codes for CASTGAGAGETQYF.

This clonotype was seen ten or more times. The gene calls are TRBV27 and TRBJ2-7; 11 bases match TRBD2. V shed 8 bases and J 4 bases; nucleotides not matched to a gene: 4. The germline CDR1 and CDR2 sequences are MNHEY and SMNVEV (reference sequence). The CDR3 loop spans 13 amino acids. CDR3: CASGGLAVYEQYF. CDR3 coding DNA: TGTGCCAGCGGGGGACTAGCGGTATACGAGCAGTACTTC.

This clonotype showed up many times. This chain joins TRBV2 and TRBJ1-2; 7 nucleotides line up with TRBD1. V lost 5 bases, J lost 4 bases, and 7 bases stayed unmatched. Germline lookup yields CDR1 SNHLY and CDR2 FYNNEI. The CDR3 extends over 14 amino acids. Here the CDR3 DNA reads TGTGCCAGCAGTTCCCGCCGGGACAGCTATGGCTACACCTTC. It translates to CASSSRRDSYGYTF.

The chain employs TRBV10-3 and TRBJ1-4; D is perhaps TRBD1 (5 bases). V dropped 7 bases and J dropped 5 bases, with 11 bases sitting between them. There are 13 residues in the CDR3. Germline V CDR1 and CDR2: ENHRY, SYGVKD. As DNA, the CDR3 is TGTGCCATCAAAGGCCAGGGAAATGAAAAACTGTTTTTT. This translates into CAIKGQGNEKLFF.

This clonotype was found many times. This chain links TRBV18 with TRBJ1-1; 9 positions agree with TRBD1. J lost 9 bases, V lost 2 bases, and 7 bases had no gene match. This CDR3 is 14 amino acids long. CDR1 and CDR2 from the germline V gene are KGHSH and LQKENI. As DNA, the CDR3 is TGTGCCAGCTCACCAAAGGACAGGGGAGGGCAAGCTTTCTTT. Its translation: CASSPKDRGGQAFF.

The V gene is TRBV7-2, the J gene TRBJ2-1; no clear D. CDR3 length equals 15 residues. Germline V gene data show CDR1 as SGHTA and CDR2 as FQGNSA. V lost 0 bases, J lost 0 bases, and 6 bases lay in between. The CDR3 DNA follows: TGTGCCAGCAGCTTAGCGATCCGCTCCTACAATGAGCAGTTCTTC. This sequence encodes CASSLAIRSYNEQFF.

V usage is TRBV30 and J usage is TRBJ2-1, with 12 bases lining up with TRBD2. Trimming cost V 0 bases and J 3 bases; bases outside gene matches: 0. This CDR3 has 15 amino acids. Germline loops: CDR1 GTSNPN, CDR2 SVGIG (reference sequence). The CDR3 DNA is TGTGCCTGGAGTGTACTAGCGGGAGGCTACAATGAGCAGTTCTTC. Its protein product is CAWSVLAGGYNEQFF.

The gene calls are TRBV20-1 and TRBJ2-7; 7 bases align to TRBD1. With V trimmed by 4 bases and J by 0 bases, 6 bases remained unmatched. CDR3 length: 14 amino acids. Germline V gives CDR1 DFQATT, CDR2 SNEGSKA (reference sequence). CDR3 sequence (DNA): TGCAGTGCTAAGGGACAGTTGAACTCCTACGAGCAGTACTTC. Protein sequence: CSAKGQLNSYEQYF.

The chain has TRBV4-1 and TRBJ1-2, with TRBD1 matching 8 bases. The germline gives CDR1 MGHRA, CDR2 YSYEKL. V gave up 4 bases and J gave up 2 bases; unmatched junction bases: 12. This CDR3 is 17 amino acids long. CDR3 loop: CASSLRRGQGGNYGYTF. As DNA, the CDR3 is TGCGCCAGCAGCCTTCGCCGCGGACAGGGTGGAAACTATGGCTACACCTTC.

This clonotype showed up many times. The chain combines TRBV18 with TRBJ1-1; weak D call: TRBD1 (6 bases). V lost 5 bases to trimming and J lost 0 bases, with 16 bases between them. The CDR3 length is 16 residues. Germline V gene sequence: CDR1 KGHSH, CDR2 LQKENI. In nucleotides, the CDR3 is TGTGCCAGCTCAGAGAGTGAGGGACACATGAACACTGAAGCTTTCTTT. This translates into CASSESEGHMNTEAFF.

This clonotype was recorded at least ten times. V gene TRBV12-3 or TRBV12-4 combines with J gene TRBJ2-3; no clear D. This CDR3 has 12 amino acids. V was clipped by 6 bases and J by 0 bases, with 4 bases between them. CDR3 nucleotide sequence: TGTGCCAGCAGGCAGAGCACAGATACGCAGTATTTT. Its translation is CASRQSTDTQYF.

With respect to this clonotype: One base away lies a much larger clone, so this may be a sequencing read error. The chain is built from TRBV20-1 and TRBJ2-3, with TRBD2 matching 11 bases. The CDR3 extends over 14 amino acids. From germline, CDR1 is DFQATT and CDR2 SNEGSKA (reference sequence). Trimming at V came to 5 bases and at J to 5 bases, leaving 6 bases not matched to a gene. The CDR3 nucleotides read TGCAGTGCTCGACTAGCGGGGACCATAGATACGCAGTATTTT. This sequence encodes CSARLAGTIDTQYF.

The rearrangement uses TRBV30 and TRBJ2-2; 7 positions agree with TRBD2. The CDR3 runs to 14 residues. Trimming took 2 bases from V and 10 from J; bases not matched to a gene: 10. From germline, CDR1 is GTSNPN and CDR2 SVGIG (reference sequence). CDR3 bases: TGTGCCTGGAGTCTAGCGGACCAGCTCCAGGAGCTGTTTTTT. Residues: CAWSLADQLQELFF.

This clonotype has at least ten counts. Written as DNA, the CDR3 is TGTGCCAGCAGCGTAGTTAGGGGGGCGAACACCGGGGAGCTGTTTTTT. It is translated as CASSVVRGANTGELFF. The chain employs TRBV9 and TRBJ2-2, with D perhaps TRBD1 or TRBD2 (6 bases each). The CDR3 extends over 16 amino acids. Germline-derived CDR1 and CDR2 are SGDLS and YYNGEE. Trimming pared 0 bases from V and 0 bases from J, leaving 9 bases between.

This sequence joins TRBV9 and TRBJ1-1; the D is unclear. Germline CDR1 SGDLS, CDR2 YYNGEE. V dropped 0 bases and J dropped 0 bases, with 9 bases sitting between them. CDR3 size: 15 residues. The CDR3, as DNA: TGTGCCAGCAGCGTAGCCCCCGGGCTGAACACTGAAGCTTTCTTT. Translation: CASSVAPGLNTEAFF. The variable domain in full, with the rest retrieved from reference TRBV9 and TRBJ1-1, is DSGVTQTPKHLITATGQRVTLRCSPRSGDLSVYWYQQSLDQGLQFLIQYYNGEERAKGNILERFSAQQFPDLHSELNLSSLELGDSALYFCASSVAPGLNTEAFFGQGTRLTVV.

This clonotype has more than one count but fewer than ten. This chain connects TRBV5-8 to TRBJ1-5, with no clear D. Trimming took 1 base from V and 7 from J, leaving 6 bases between them. The CDR3 consists of 12 residues. The germline V gene encodes CDR1 SGHTS and CDR2 YDEGEE. Written as DNA, the CDR3 is TGTGCCAGCAGCTTGAACCAACAGCCCCAGCATTTT. The encoded protein is CASSLNQQPQHF.

This clonotype was detected many times. The rearrangement joins TRBV5-8 to TRBJ2-1, with 11 positions matching TRBD2. With V trimmed by 3 bases and J by 4 bases, 6 bases remained unmatched. CDR1 is SGHTS and CDR2 is YDEGEE in the germline V gene. This CDR3 spans 16 amino acids. CDR3 loop: CASSSQTSGTYNEQFF. DNA for the CDR3: TGTGCCAGCAGCTCGCAGACTAGCGGGACTTACAATGAGCAGTTCTTC.

The chain uses TRBV7-9 and TRBJ2-3; 8 bases agree with TRBD1. Germline V gives CDR1 SEHNR, CDR2 FQNEAQ (reference sequence). The trim removed 2 bases at V and 5 bases at J, leaving 9 bases unmatched. This CDR3 has 16 residues. The CDR3: CASSLISRRGQDTQYF. DNA of the CDR3: TGTGCCAGCAGCTTAATATCGCGCAGGGGGCAAGATACGCAGTATTTT.

This clonotype was counted a few times. The rearrangement links TRBV10-3 to TRBJ1-4; D remains ambiguous. With 4 bases removed from V and 0 bases from J, the gap between germline ends came to 15 bases. The CDR3 has 17 amino acids. Germline V gene lookup returns CDR1 ENHRY and CDR2 SYGVKD. In DNA, the CDR3 is TGTGCCATCAGTGGAAGCGGACCTCAAGCAACTAATGAAAAACTGTTTTTT. Its translation is CAISGSGPQATNEKLFF.

V gene TRBV12-3 or TRBV12-4 combines with J gene TRBJ2-3; a possible D gene is TRBD1 (6 bases). The CDR3 extends over 15 amino acids. V shed 2 bases and J shed 3 bases, with 12 bases lying between them. In DNA, the CDR3 is TGTGCCAGCAGTTTATGGGTTACAGGGACAGATACGCAGTATTTT. Encoded protein: CASSLWVTGTDTQYF.

This clonotype was detected a few times. The CDR3 DNA sequence: TGTGCCAGCAGCCTACGCCGGGGGTTGCAGCCCCAGCATTTT. Translated: CASSLRRGLQPQHF. This chain connects TRBV3-1 to TRBJ1-5; tentative D call: TRBD1 (5 bases). This CDR3 comprises 14 residues. Germline loops: CDR1 LGHDT, CDR2 YNNKEL (reference sequence). Trimming took off 4 bases at V and 7 bases at J, with 14 bases between the two ends.

This clonotype was detected many times. This sequence joins TRBV7-3 and TRBJ2-3; D is possibly TRBD1 (6 bases). Trimming removed 2 bases from V and 3 bases from J, with 15 bases in between. Germline values: CDR1 SGHTA, CDR2 FQGTGA. This CDR3 contains 16 residues. The CDR3 spells CASSLGQGRGTDTQYF. The CDR3 nucleotides read TGTGCCAGCAGCTTAGGGCAGGGCAGGGGAACAGATACGCAGTATTTT.

This clonotype was recorded once. This sequence joins TRBV30 and TRBJ1-1; D possibly corresponds to TRBD1 (5 bases). Germline V lookup: CDR1 GTSNPN, CDR2 SVGIG (reference sequence). V lost 3 bases, J lost 1 base, and 9 bases lay in between. The CDR3 is 13 residues long. The CDR3 region is CAWSPGTNTEAFF. The CDR3 DNA follows: TGTGCCTGGAGCCCCGGGACGAACACTGAAGCTTTCTTT.

V is TRBV19 and J is TRBJ1-2; D remains unclear. Germline values: CDR1 LNHDA, CDR2 SQIVND (reference sequence). Trimming took off 9 bases at V and 8 bases at J, with 16 bases between the two ends. The CDR3 has 12 residues. In nucleotides, the CDR3 is TGTGCCAGCAGTGCCCAACAGAGGGGCTACACCTTC. This encodes CASSAQQRGYTF.

This clonotype was recorded a few times. V and J are TRBV7-3 and TRBJ2-3, with TRBD2 matching 10 bases. This CDR3 has 17 amino acids. Germline CDR1 reads SGHTA; CDR2 reads FQGTGA. V was clipped by 2 bases and J by 6 bases; unmatched bases: 11. The CDR3 reads CASSLQPSGSGGDTQYF. DNA for the CDR3: TGTGCCAGCAGCTTACAGCCTAGCGGGAGTGGCGGGGATACGCAGTATTTT.

This clonotype was seen just once. This chain joins TRBV7-3 and TRBJ2-1; D unclear. V shed 5 bases and J shed 5 bases, with 13 bases lying between them. Germline-derived CDR1 and CDR2 are SGHTA and FQGTGA. The CDR3 sequence is 14 residues long. The CDR3 DNA reads as TGTGCCAGCAGCCTCCGCCGGGCCAACAATGAGCAGTTCTTC. Its translation is CASSLRRANNEQFF.

This chain uses TRBV5-6 with TRBJ2-3; possibly TRBD1 for D (6 bases). The CDR3 consists of 18 residues. With 0 bases removed from V and 5 bases from J, the gap between germline ends came to 22 bases. Germline CDR1 SGHDT, CDR2 YYEEEE. The CDR3 sequence is CASSLAVGGLLGIDTQYF. The CDR3 DNA follows: TGTGCCAGCAGCTTGGCGGTTGGGGGCCTACTAGGGATAGATACGCAGTATTTT.